Shown below are 28 T cell receptor beta chains from a single sample sequenced in a study of identical twins. TCRdb reprocessed the 5' RACE reads via MiXCR and lists one record per CDR3 protein. The sample records 1.5 million to 2 million distinct CDR3 sequences, less than 35% being singletons. The sequenced material came from cord blood. All receptors derive from a newborn girl in good health.

This sequence joins TRBV27 and TRBJ1-1; 7 bases agree with TRBD1. J lost 5 bases, V lost 5 bases, and 11 bases had no gene match. This CDR3 comprises 15 residues. CDR1 and CDR2 from the germline V gene are MNHEY and SMNVEV (reference sequence). As DNA, the CDR3 is TGTGCCAGCAGTCCCGCGACAGGGTCCCTTACTGAAGCTTTCTTT. Its translation: CASSPATGSLTEAFF.

The sample holds a few counts of this clonotype. This chain connects TRBV13 to TRBJ2-3, with a possible D match to TRBD1 (5 bases). In germline, CDR1 is PRHDT, CDR2 FYEKMQ (reference sequence). The ends were cut back, 6 bases at V and 1 base at J, with 11 bases in the middle. CDR3 length equals 14 residues. The CDR3 DNA is TGTGCCAGCAGTCCTAAGACAGGCACAGATACGCAGTATTTT. The encoded protein is CASSPKTGTDTQYF.

This clonotype has a single count. The gene calls are TRBV12-3 or TRBV12-4 and TRBJ2-5; TRBD1 is a possible D gene (6 bases). The CDR3 spans 14 residues. Trimming shortened V by 3 bases and J by 5 bases, and 13 bases separated the two germline ends. The CDR3 reads CASSFEGEKETQYF. In nucleotides, the CDR3 is TGTGCCAGCAGTTTTGAGGGGGAAAAGGAGACCCAGTACTTC.

The rearrangement links TRBV12-3 or TRBV12-4 to TRBJ2-2; D remains unclear. The CDR3 consists of 15 residues. Trimming took off 1 base at V and 4 bases at J, with 10 bases between the two ends. CDR3 in amino acids: CASSLVFFPTGELFF. Written as DNA, the CDR3 is TGTGCCAGCAGTTTAGTGTTCTTTCCCACCGGGGAGCTGTTTTTT.

V is TRBV20-1 and J is TRBJ2-2; no clear D. V gave up 3 bases and J gave up 4 bases, with 3 bases separating them. The germline CDR1 and CDR2 sequences are DFQATT and SNEGSKA (reference sequence). This CDR3 region has 11 residues. CDR3 sequence reads: CSARVTGELFF. Here the CDR3 DNA reads TGCAGTGCTAGGGTCACCGGGGAGCTGTTTTTT.

This clonotype has a handful of counts. This chain uses TRBV3-1 with TRBJ1-2, with D possibly TRBD1 on 6 matching bases. This CDR3 is built from 16 residues. CDR1 is LGHDT and CDR2 is YNNKEL in the germline V gene (reference sequence). V was cut by 4 bases and J by 2 bases, with 17 bases left in between. The CDR3 DNA is TGTGCCAGCAGCCCCTCGACAGGTTGGGGAAACTATGGCTACACCTTC. The encoded protein is CASSPSTGWGNYGYTF.

This clonotype was found a few times. The chain joins TRBV20-1 to TRBJ1-5; D might be TRBD1 (5 bases). The CDR3 is 14 amino acids. The V gene's germline CDR1 is DFQATT and CDR2 SNEGSKA (reference sequence). V dropped 2 bases and J dropped 4 bases, with 12 bases sitting between them. The DNA of the CDR3 is TGCAGTGCTAGAAAGGGGACGTTGAATCAGCCCCAGCATTTT. Translating gives CSARKGTLNQPQHF.

The CDR3 sequence is CASSPSPTGQTGVGLYYEQYF. The DNA for the CDR3 is TGCGCCAGCAGCCCTTCGCCGACAGGCCAGACTGGAGTAGGCTTATACTACGAGCAGTACTTC. This sequence joins TRBV5-1 and TRBJ2-7; TRBD1 is a possible D gene (6 bases). V was trimmed by 4 bases and J by 3 bases, leaving 35 bases between them. CDR3 length: 21 residues. Germline V gene data show CDR1 as SGHRS and CDR2 as YFSETQ. Drawing the rest from reference TRBV5-1 and TRBJ2-7, the complete variable domain is KAGVTQTPRYLIKTRGQQVTLSCSPISGHRSVSWYQQTPGQGLQFLFEYFSETQRNKGNFPGRFSGRQFSNSRSEMNVSTLELGDSALYLCASSPSPTGQTGVGLYYEQYFGPGTRLTVT.

The CDR3 DNA sequence: TGTGCCAGTAGTATGGGGAGCACTGAAGCTTTCTTT. Translating it yields CASSMGSTEAFF. The J gene is TRBJ1-1, the V gene TRBV19; D not certain. The V and J ends lost 3 bases and 4 bases respectively, with 6 bases between them. Per the germline V gene, CDR1 is LNHDA and CDR2 is SQIVND (reference sequence). The CDR3 contains 12 residues.

A few counts support this clonotype. V usage is TRBV29-1 and J usage is TRBJ2-1; the match to TRBD2 covers 15 bases. J lost 6 bases, V lost 4 bases, and 7 bases had no gene match. The germline V gene encodes CDR1 SQVTM and CDR2 ANQGSEA. The CDR3 sequence is 16 residues long. This chain's CDR3 is CSVGTSGRALSNEQFF. DNA for the CDR3: TGCAGCGTTGGGACTAGCGGGAGGGCCTTAAGCAATGAGCAGTTCTTC.

This clonotype was detected ten times or more. The chain links TRBV7-2 to TRBJ2-3; 10 positions match TRBD2. This CDR3 has 16 amino acids. Per germline, CDR1 SGHTA and CDR2 FQGNSA. V dropped 5 bases and J dropped 2; count of bases not matched to a gene: 7. CDR3 sequence: CASSGRLAGLTDTQYF. Here the CDR3 DNA reads TGTGCCAGCAGCGGGAGACTAGCGGGCCTCACAGATACGCAGTATTTT. Complete variable domain (other parts from reference TRBV7-2 and TRBJ2-3): GAGVSQSPSNKVTEKGKDVELRCDPISGHTALYWYRQSLGQGLEFLIYFQGNSAPDKSGLPSDRFSAERTGGSVSTLTIQRTQQEDSAVYLCASSGRLAGLTDTQYFGPGTRLTVL.

The chain couples TRBV10-1 to TRBJ2-2, with 9 bases that match TRBD1. From germline, CDR1 is WNHNN and CDR2 SYGVQD (reference sequence). V lost 3 bases and J lost 2; bases outside the gene matches: 1. This CDR3 comprises 15 residues. The CDR3 loop reads CASSETGGNTGELFF. The CDR3 bases are TGCGCCAGCAGTGAAACAGGGGGCAACACCGGGGAGCTGTTTTTT.

This clonotype was detected a few times. The rearrangement joins TRBV9 to TRBJ2-5; no clear D. Trimming shortened V by 2 bases and J by 2 bases, and 10 bases separated the two germline ends. Germline V gives CDR1 SGDLS, CDR2 YYNGEE. The CDR3 is 14 amino acids. CDR3 region: CASSVDYSQETQYF. The CDR3 DNA reads as TGTGCCAGCAGCGTCGATTACAGTCAAGAGACCCAGTACTTC.

This rearrangement joins TRBV12-3 or TRBV12-4 to TRBJ2-2, with 9 bases matching TRBD2. CDR3 length: 14 residues. The V segment lost 3 bases and the J segment 6 bases; nucleotides outside the gene matches: 2. This CDR3 is CASSFLAGPGELFF. DNA for the CDR3: TGTGCCAGCAGTTTTCTAGCGGGGCCCGGGGAGCTGTTTTTT.

This clonotype was observed at least ten times. This chain connects TRBV12-3 or TRBV12-4 to TRBJ1-2; 7 bases are shared with TRBD1. CDR3 size: 14 residues. After removal of 11 bases from V and 5 bases from J, the junction contained 14 bases not matched to a gene. CDR3 sequence: CASRTGTVGYGYTF. The CDR3 region has the DNA TGTGCCTCCCGCACGGGGACAGTGGGTTATGGCTACACCTTC.

The rearrangement links TRBV27 to TRBJ1-1; unclear D gene. V lost 10 bases and J lost 1, with 16 bases in between. Germline CDR1 and CDR2: MNHEY and SMNVEV (reference sequence). The CDR3 length is 14 residues. The CDR3: CATRTFRGNTEAFF. The CDR3 DNA sequence: TGTGCCACCCGGACCTTCAGAGGGAACACTGAAGCTTTCTTT.

This clonotype was picked up one time. The chain is built from TRBV24-1 and TRBJ2-1, with D possibly called TRBD1 or TRBD2 (5 bases each). The germline gives CDR1 KGHDR, CDR2 SFDVKD. The CDR3 consists of 15 residues. Between the trimmed V and J ends, which lost 5 bases and 9 bases, there was a span of 19 bases. The chain's CDR3 is CATSGHVRGRGEQFF. The DNA for the CDR3 is TGTGCCACCAGTGGCCACGTGAGGGGCAGAGGTGAGCAGTTCTTC.

V and J are TRBV20-1 and TRBJ1-2; 8 bases align to TRBD1. Per germline, CDR1 DFQATT and CDR2 SNEGSKA (reference sequence). Losses at the gene ends were 6 bases for V and 5 bases for J; bases not matched to a gene: 8. The CDR3 covers 13 residues. Written as DNA, the CDR3 is TGCAGTGCACCGCAGGGGGCGGGTTATGGCTACACCTTC. This codes for CSAPQGAGYGYTF.

A note on this clonotype: Germline is not matched at one junction end, which may reflect a read error. V usage is TRBV9 and J usage is TRBJ2-7, with 11 positions matching TRBD2. This CDR3 spans 16 amino acids. Germline-derived CDR1 and CDR2 are SGDLS and YYNGEE. The CDR3 here is CASGVVSGGASYEQYF. DNA for the CDR3: TGTGCCAGCGGCGTAGTTAGCGGGGGGGCCTCCTACGAGCAGTACTTC.

This clonotype has only a few counts. The chain recombines TRBV28 with TRBJ2-1; unclear D gene. The length of the CDR3 is 12 residues. Germline values: CDR1 MDHEN, CDR2 SYDVKM. The germline V and J ends were trimmed by 5 bases and 7 bases, with 9 bases remaining between them. Here the CDR3 DNA reads TGTGCCAGCAGTGCAAGACCGAATGAGCAGTTCTTC. This sequence encodes CASSARPNEQFF.

This chain connects TRBV5-1 to TRBJ2-1; 9 nucleotides match TRBD2. Germline-derived CDR1 and CDR2 are SGHRS and YFSETQ. V shed 3 bases and J 7 bases; nucleotides not matched to a gene: 8. This CDR3 spans 15 amino acids. The CDR3 region has the DNA TGCGCCAGCAGCTCGACTCGCGGGAGGGCAAATGAGCAGTTCTTC. It translates to CASSSTRGRANEQFF.

This chain links TRBV3-1 with TRBJ1-1; a possible D gene is TRBD1 (5 bases). CDR1 is LGHDT, CDR2 YNNKEL, per germline (reference sequence). This CDR3 contains 14 residues. V lost 1 base and J lost 4, with 10 bases in between. CDR3 coding DNA: TGTGCCAGCAGCCAAGGGTTCCAGGGCACTGAAGCTTTCTTT. This encodes CASSQGFQGTEAFF.

Comment on this clonotype: A read error may produce the germline difference seen at one junction end. This sequence joins TRBV6-6 and TRBJ1-6, with D maybe TRBD1 (6 bases). The germline gives CDR1 MNHNY, CDR2 SVGAGI (reference sequence). This CDR3 region has 17 residues. CDR3 protein: CASSYSIGQRDNSPLHF. The CDR3 nucleotides read TGCGCCAGCAGTTACTCCATAGGACAGCGCGATAATTCACCCCTCCACTTT.

Note on this clonotype: With a far larger clone one base away, a read error is the likely cause. The gene calls are TRBV4-2 and TRBJ1-2; possible D gene TRBD1, 5 bases. In germline, CDR1 is LGHNA, CDR2 YNFKEQ. The CDR3 has 14 amino acids. For the CDR3, the DNA is TGTGCCGGCAGCCCCGACAGAGCTAACTATGGCTACACCTTC. Translating it yields CAGSPDRANYGYTF.

This clonotype turned up a few times. This chain joins TRBV6-5 and TRBJ2-5, with D unclear. V was shortened by 6 bases and J by 1 base, with 9 bases between the two germline ends. CDR1 MNHEY and CDR2 SVGAGI come from the germline V gene. The CDR3 is 13 amino acids. CDR3 region: CASRNTFQETQYF. In DNA, the CDR3 is TGTGCCAGCAGAAATACCTTCCAAGAGACCCAGTACTTC.

The gene calls are TRBV3-1 and TRBJ2-1, with 7 nucleotides matching TRBD1. V was clipped by 3 bases and J by 10 bases; unmatched bases: 3. Germline V gene data show CDR1 as LGHDT and CDR2 as YNNKEL (reference sequence). The CDR3 sequence is 12 residues long. The CDR3 here is CASSHSRGEQFF. CDR3 in DNA: TGTGCCAGCAGCCATAGCAGGGGGGAGCAGTTCTTC.

The V gene is TRBV20-1, the J gene TRBJ1-2; 8 bases line up with TRBD1. From germline, CDR1 is DFQATT and CDR2 SNEGSKA (reference sequence). This CDR3 spans 14 amino acids. The V and J ends lost 6 bases and 7 bases, in that order; junction bases with no gene match: 13. Written as DNA, the CDR3 is TGCAGTGCCAAGGACAGGGAGGGAAGTTCTGGCTACACCTTC. Translated, it gives CSAKDREGSSGYTF.

The rearrangement joins TRBV20-1 to TRBJ2-1, with D perhaps matching TRBD2 (5 bases). The closer fit of TRBJ2-7 to the DNA end suggests the J call may be wrong. CDR3 length: 15 residues. Germline V gene data show CDR1 as DFQATT and CDR2 as SNEGSKA (reference sequence). The chain's CDR3 is CSASRRAANYNEQYF. The DNA for the CDR3 is TGCAGTGCTAGCCGACGAGCGGCCAATTACAATGAGCAGTACTTC.